A single sample gave rise to the 8 T cell receptor beta chains below, sequenced in a study of T-cell memory formation after mild COVID-19. TCRdb used MiXCR to reprocess the 5' RACE reads, holding one entry per CDR3 protein. The sample has under 400,000 distinct CDR3 sequences, around 30% seen once; the top ten hold about 13%. The sample comprised PBMCs or a T cell subset sorted from them (not recorded which). These receptors originate from an adult woman who had mild COVID-19 (a few samples of this study predate the infection). Cell type and time point are not known.

The rearrangement uses TRBV7-3 and TRBJ1-2; 8 bases are a match to TRBD1. Germline V lookup: CDR1 SGHTA, CDR2 FQGTGA. CDR3 length equals 14 residues. With 5 bases clipped from V and 8 bases from J, the junction kept 10 bases outside the gene matches. The CDR3 spells CASSAQQGEMGYTF. The CDR3, as DNA: TGTGCCAGCAGCGCTCAACAGGGGGAGATGGGCTACACCTTC. Looking up the rest from reference TRBV7-3 and TRBJ1-2 gives the full variable domain: GAGVSQTPSNKVTEKGKYVELRCDPISGHTALYWYRQSLGQGPEFLIYFQGTGAADDSGLPNDRFFAVRPEGSVSTLKIQRTERGDSAVYLCASSAQQGEMGYTFGSGTRLTVV.

This clonotype was counted a few times. This sequence joins TRBV15 and TRBJ2-7; 7 nucleotides align to TRBD2. Germline-derived CDR1 and CDR2 are LNHNV and YYDKDF (reference sequence). The CDR3 spans 17 residues. The junction had 8 bases not matched to a gene; V was cut back by 0 bases and J by 0 bases. The CDR3 here is CATSRDGGGRSSYEQYF. CDR3 nucleotides: TGTGCCACCAGCAGAGATGGGGGGGGTCGGAGCTCCTACGAGCAGTACTTC. Variable domain in full (rest from reference TRBV15 and TRBJ2-7): DAMVIQNPRYQVTQFGKPVTLSCSQTLNHNVMYWYQQKSSQAPKLLFHYYDKDFNNEADTPDNFQSRRPNTSFCFLDIRSPGLGDTAMYLCATSRDGGGRSSYEQYFGPGTRLTVT.

The chain has TRBV4-1 and TRBJ2-3, with D hard to call. In germline, CDR1 is MGHRA, CDR2 YSYEKL. This CDR3 is 17 amino acids long. V lost 0 bases and J 6 bases, leaving 19 bases between the germline ends. The CDR3 sequence is CASSQDLLSTLSDTQYF. CDR3 nucleotides: TGCGCCAGCAGCCAAGATCTACTATCTACCCTAAGTGATACGCAGTATTTT.

This clonotype was picked up a small number of times. V is TRBV12-3 or TRBV12-4 and J is TRBJ1-1, with D possibly being TRBD1 (5 bases). Trimming removed 7 bases at V and 2 bases at J, with 17 bases between. This CDR3 spans 15 amino acids. This CDR3 reads CASNARRRGNTEAFF. In DNA, the CDR3 is TGTGCCAGCAATGCAAGGAGGAGGGGAAACACTGAAGCTTTCTTT.

V usage is TRBV5-6 and J usage is TRBJ2-1, with a weak D call TRBD2 (7 bases). The CDR3 sequence is 16 residues long. Per the germline V gene, CDR1 is SGHDT and CDR2 is YYEEEE. V dropped 6 bases and J dropped 3 bases, with 19 bases sitting between them. The CDR3 nucleotides read TGTGCCAGCACCCGGGGGTGGGGGGGCGGCTACAATGAGCAGTTCTTC. Protein sequence: CASTRGWGGGYNEQFF. Supplemented by reference TRBV5-6 and TRBJ2-1, the full variable domain reads DAGVTQSPTHLIKTRGQQVTLRCSPKSGHDTVSWYQQALGQGPQFIFQYYEEEERQRGNFPDRFSGHQFPNYSSELNVNALLLGDSALYLCASTRGWGGGYNEQFFGPGTRLTVL.

This clonotype was recorded many times. The chain employs TRBV29-1 and TRBJ2-1, with 8 positions matching TRBD2. The junction had 18 bases not matched to a gene; V was cut back by 5 bases and J by 3 bases. The CDR3 has 18 amino acids. Germline CDR1 reads SQVTM; CDR2 reads ANQGSEA. The CDR3 is CSVFLAFSGKVNYNEQFF. DNA for the CDR3: TGCAGCGTTTTTCTTGCATTTAGCGGGAAGGTTAACTACAATGAGCAGTTCTTC.

The chain joins TRBV21-1 to TRBJ2-7; the D segment call TRBD1 is taken from the table without a DNA check. TRBV21-1 is annotated as a pseudogene. The length of the CDR3 is 14 residues. Written as DNA, the CDR3 is TGTGCCAGCAGCCTACTAGGGGGCCGAGACGAGCAGTACTTC. Protein sequence: CASSLLGGRDEQYF.

The rearrangement links TRBV4-1 to TRBJ2-5, with 9 bases lining up with TRBD2. Germline CDR1 and CDR2: MGHRA and YSYEKL. CDR3 length equals 16 residues. V was pared by 1 base and J by 4 bases, with 7 bases of the junction left unmatched. CDR3 DNA: TGCGCCAGCAGCCAAGGGGTCGCGGGGGGGCGAGAGACCCAGTACTTC. This translates into CASSQGVAGGRETQYF.